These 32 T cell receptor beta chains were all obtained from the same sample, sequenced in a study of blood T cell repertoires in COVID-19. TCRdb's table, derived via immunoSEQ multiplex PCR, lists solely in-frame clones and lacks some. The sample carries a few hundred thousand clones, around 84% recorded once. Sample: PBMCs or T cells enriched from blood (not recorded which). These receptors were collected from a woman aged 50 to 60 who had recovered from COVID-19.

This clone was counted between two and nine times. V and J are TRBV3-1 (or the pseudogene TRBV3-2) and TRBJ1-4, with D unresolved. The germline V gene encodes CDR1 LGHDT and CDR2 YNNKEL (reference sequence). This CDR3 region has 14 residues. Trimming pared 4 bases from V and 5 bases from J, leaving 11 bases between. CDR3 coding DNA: TGTGCCAGCAGCCTGAGACACCGCAATGAAAAACTGTTTTTT. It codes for CASSLRHRNEKLFF.

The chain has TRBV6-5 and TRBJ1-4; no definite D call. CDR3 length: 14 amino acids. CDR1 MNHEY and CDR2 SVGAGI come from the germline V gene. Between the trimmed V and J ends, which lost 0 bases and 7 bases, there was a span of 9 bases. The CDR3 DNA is TGTGCCAGCAGTTACTCCGGAGGAATTGAAAAACTGTTTTTT. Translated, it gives CASSYSGGIEKLFF.

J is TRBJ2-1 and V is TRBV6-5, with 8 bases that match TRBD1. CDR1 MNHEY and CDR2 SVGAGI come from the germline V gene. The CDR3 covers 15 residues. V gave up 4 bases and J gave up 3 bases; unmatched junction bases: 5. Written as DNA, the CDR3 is TGTGCCAGCAGTTCGCAGGGGGCGAACTACAATGAGCAGTTCTTC. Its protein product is CASSSQGANYNEQFF.

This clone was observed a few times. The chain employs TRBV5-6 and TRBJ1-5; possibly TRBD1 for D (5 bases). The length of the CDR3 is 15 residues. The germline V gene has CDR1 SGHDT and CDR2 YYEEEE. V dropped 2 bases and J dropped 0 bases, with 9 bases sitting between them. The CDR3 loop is CASSFGANSNQPQHF. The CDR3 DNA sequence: TGTGCCAGCAGCTTTGGGGCTAATAGCAATCAGCCCCAGCATTTT.

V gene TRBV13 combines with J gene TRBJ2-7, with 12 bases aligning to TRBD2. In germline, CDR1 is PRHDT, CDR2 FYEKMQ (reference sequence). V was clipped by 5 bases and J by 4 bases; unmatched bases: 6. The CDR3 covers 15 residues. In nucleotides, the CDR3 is TGTGCCAGCAGCCGGCTACTAGCGGGAGGTTACGAGCAGTACTTC. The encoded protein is CASSRLLAGGYEQYF.

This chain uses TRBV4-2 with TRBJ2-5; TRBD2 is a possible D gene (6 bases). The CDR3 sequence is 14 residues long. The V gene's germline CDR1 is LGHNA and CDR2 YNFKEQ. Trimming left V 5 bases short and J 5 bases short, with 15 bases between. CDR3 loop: CASSSSQGGETQYF. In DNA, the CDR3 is TGTGCCAGCAGCTCAAGCCAGGGAGGCGAGACCCAGTACTTC.

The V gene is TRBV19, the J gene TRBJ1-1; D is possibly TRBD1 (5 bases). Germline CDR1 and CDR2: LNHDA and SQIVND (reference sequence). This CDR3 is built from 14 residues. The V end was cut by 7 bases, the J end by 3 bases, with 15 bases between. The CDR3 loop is CASTSGQYHTEAFF. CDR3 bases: TGTGCCAGTACCAGTGGACAATATCACACTGAAGCTTTCTTT.

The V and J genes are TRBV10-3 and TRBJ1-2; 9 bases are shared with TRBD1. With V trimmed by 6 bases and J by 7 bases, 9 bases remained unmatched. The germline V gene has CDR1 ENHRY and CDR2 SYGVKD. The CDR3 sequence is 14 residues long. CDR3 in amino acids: CAIRGTGGVGGYTF. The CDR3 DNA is TGTGCCATCAGGGGAACAGGGGGCGTTGGTGGCTACACCTTC.

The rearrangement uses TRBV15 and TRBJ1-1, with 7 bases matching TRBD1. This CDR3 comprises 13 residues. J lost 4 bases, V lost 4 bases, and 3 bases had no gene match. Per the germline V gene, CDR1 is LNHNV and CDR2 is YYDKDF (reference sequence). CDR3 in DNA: TGTGCCACCAGCATTTACAGGGGCACTGAAGCTTTCTTT. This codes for CATSIYRGTEAFF.

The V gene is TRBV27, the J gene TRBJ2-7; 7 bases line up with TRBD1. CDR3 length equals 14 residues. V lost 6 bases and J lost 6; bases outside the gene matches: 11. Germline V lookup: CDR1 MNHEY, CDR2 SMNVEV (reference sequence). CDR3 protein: CASRRTGGLPEQYF. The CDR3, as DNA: TGTGCCAGCAGGCGGACAGGCGGTCTACCCGAGCAGTACTTC.

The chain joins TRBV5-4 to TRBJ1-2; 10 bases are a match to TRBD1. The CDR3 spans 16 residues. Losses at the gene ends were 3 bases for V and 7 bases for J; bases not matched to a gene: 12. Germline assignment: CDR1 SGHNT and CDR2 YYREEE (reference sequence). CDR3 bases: TGTGCCAGCAGCTCCGCTAAGACAGGGGGCGTTTTTGGCTACACCTTC. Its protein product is CASSSAKTGGVFGYTF.

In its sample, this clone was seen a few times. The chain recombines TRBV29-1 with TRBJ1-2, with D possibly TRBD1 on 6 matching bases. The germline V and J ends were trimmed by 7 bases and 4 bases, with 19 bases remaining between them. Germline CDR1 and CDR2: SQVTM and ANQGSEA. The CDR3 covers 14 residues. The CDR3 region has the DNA TGCAGCGCCGACCTCACAACAGGGTCCTATGGCTACACCTTC. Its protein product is CSADLTTGSYGYTF.

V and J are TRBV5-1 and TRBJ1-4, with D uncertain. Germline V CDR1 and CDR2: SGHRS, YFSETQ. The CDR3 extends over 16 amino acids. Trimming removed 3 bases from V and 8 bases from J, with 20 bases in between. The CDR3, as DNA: TGCGCCAGCAGCTCGGCGGAACTCGGTTCCATCGAAAAACTGTTTTTT. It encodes CASSSAELGSIEKLFF.

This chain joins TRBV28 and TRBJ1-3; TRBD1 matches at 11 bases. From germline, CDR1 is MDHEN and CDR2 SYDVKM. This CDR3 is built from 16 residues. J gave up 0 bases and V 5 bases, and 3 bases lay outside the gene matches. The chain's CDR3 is CASSPGTGGSGNTIYF. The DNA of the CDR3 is TGTGCCAGCAGTCCGGGGACAGGGGGCTCTGGAAACACCATATATTTT.

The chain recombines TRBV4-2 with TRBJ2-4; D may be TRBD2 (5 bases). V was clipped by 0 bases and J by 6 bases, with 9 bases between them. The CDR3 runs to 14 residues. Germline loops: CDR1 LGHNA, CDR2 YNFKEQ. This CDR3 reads CASSQDGGTNIQYF. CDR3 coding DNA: TGTGCCAGCAGCCAAGATGGAGGAACAAACATTCAGTACTTC.

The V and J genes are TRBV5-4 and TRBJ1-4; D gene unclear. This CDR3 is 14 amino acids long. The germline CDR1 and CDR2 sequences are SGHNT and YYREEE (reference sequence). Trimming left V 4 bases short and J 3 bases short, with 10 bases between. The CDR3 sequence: CASSKGGPNEKLFF. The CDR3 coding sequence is TGTGCCAGCAGCAAAGGCGGTCCTAATGAAAAACTGTTTTTT.

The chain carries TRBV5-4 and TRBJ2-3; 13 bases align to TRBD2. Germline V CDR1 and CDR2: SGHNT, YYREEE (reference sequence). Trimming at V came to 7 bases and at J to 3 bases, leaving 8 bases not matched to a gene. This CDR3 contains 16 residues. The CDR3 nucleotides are TGTGCCAGCGGATCACTAGCGGGAGGGTTTACAGATACGCAGTATTTT. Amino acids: CASGSLAGGFTDTQYF.

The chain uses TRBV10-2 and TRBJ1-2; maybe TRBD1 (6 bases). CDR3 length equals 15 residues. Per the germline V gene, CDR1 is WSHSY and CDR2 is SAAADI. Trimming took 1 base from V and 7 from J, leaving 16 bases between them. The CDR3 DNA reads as TGCGCCAGCAGTGAGTGGTCGGTGGGGGCTATTGGCTACACCTTC. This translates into CASSEWSVGAIGYTF.

CDR3 amino acids: CASNGVGGEAFF. CDR3 DNA: TGCGCCAGCAATGGTGTTGGCGGTGAAGCTTTCTTT. The V gene is TRBV10-2, the J gene TRBJ1-1; D unresolved. CDR1 is WSHSY, CDR2 SAAADI, per germline. CDR3 size: 12 residues. With 7 bases removed from V and 7 bases from J, the gap between germline ends came to 13 bases.

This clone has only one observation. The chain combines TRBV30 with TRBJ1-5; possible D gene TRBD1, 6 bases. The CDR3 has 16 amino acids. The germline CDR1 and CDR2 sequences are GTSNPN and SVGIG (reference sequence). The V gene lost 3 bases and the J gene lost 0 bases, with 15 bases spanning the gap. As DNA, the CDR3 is TGTGCCTGGAGCCCAGCCACAGGGTTTAGCAATCAGCCCCAGCATTTT. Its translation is CAWSPATGFSNQPQHF.

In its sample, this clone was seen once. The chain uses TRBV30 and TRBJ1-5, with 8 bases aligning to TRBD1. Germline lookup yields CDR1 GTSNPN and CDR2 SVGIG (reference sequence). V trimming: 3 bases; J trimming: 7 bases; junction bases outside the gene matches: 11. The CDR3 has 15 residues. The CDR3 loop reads CAWRNGAGGRQPQHF. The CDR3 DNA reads TGTGCCTGGAGAAACGGGGCAGGGGGCCGGCAGCCCCAGCATTTT.

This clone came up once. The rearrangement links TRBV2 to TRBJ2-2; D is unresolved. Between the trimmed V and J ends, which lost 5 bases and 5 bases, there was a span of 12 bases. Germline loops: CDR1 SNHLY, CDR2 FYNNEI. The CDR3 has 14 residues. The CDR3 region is CASSLTSRTGELFF. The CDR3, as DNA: TGTGCCAGCAGTCTGACTTCGAGGACCGGGGAGCTGTTTTTT.

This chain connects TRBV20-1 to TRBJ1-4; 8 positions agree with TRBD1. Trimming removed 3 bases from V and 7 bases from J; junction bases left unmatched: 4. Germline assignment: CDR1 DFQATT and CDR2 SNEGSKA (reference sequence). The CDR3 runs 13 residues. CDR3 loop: CSASGQGGEKLFF. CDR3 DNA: TGCAGTGCTAGTGGACAGGGCGGTGAAAAACTGTTTTTT.

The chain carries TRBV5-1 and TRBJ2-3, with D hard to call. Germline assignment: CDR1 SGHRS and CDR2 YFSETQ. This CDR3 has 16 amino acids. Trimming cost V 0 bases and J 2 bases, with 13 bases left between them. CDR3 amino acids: CASSLGQLLVTDTQYF. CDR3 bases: TGCGCCAGCAGCTTGGGACAACTCCTGGTCACAGATACGCAGTATTTT.

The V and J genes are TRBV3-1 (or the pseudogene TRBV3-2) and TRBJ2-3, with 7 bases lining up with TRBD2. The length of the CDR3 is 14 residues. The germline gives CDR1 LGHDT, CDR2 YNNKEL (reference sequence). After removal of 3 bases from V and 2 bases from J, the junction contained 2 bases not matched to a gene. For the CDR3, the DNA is TGTGCCAGCAGCCAGGGGGGGTACACAGATACGCAGTATTTT. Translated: CASSQGGYTDTQYF.

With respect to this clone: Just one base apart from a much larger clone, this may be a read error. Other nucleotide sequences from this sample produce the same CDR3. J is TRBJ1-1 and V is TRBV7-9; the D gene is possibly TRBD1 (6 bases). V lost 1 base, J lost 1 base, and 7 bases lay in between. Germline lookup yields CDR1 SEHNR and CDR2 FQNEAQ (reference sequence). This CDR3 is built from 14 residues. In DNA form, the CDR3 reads TGTGCCAGCAGCTTAGGGACAGCGAACACTGAAGCTTTCTTT. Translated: CASSLGTANTEAFF.

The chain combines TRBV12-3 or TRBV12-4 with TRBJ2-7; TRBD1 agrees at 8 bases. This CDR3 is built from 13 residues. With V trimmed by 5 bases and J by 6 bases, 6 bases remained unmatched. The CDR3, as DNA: TGTGCCAGCAGTATAGGACAGGGCACCGAGCAGTACTTC. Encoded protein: CASSIGQGTEQYF.

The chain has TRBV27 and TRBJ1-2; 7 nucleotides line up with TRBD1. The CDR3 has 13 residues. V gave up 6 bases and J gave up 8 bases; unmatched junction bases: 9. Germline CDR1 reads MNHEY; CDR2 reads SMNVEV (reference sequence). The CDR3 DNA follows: TGTGCCAGCAGCTTCGGACAGGCCAGAGGCTACACCTTC. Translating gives CASSFGQARGYTF.

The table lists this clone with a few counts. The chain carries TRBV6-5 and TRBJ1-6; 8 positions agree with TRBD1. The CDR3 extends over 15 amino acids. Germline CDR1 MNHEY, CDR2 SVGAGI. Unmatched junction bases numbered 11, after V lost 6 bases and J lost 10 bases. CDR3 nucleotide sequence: TGTGCCAGCAGGAGACCGGGACAGGCGGGATCACCCCTCCACTTT. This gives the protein CASRRPGQAGSPLHF.

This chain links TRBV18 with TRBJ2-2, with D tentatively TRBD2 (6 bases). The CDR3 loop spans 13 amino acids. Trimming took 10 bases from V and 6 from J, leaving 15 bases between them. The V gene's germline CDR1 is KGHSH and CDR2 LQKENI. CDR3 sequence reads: CANAGQPSGELFF. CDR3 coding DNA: TGTGCCAACGCGGGGCAGCCGTCCGGGGAGCTGTTTTTT.

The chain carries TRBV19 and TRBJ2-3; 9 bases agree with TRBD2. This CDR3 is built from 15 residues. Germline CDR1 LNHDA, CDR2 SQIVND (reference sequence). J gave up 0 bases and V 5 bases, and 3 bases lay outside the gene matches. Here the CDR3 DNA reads TGTGCCAGTAGTGTAACTAGCGGGAGCACAGATACGCAGTATTTT. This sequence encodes CASSVTSGSTDTQYF.

CDR3: CASSYLGSRTDTQYF. Written as DNA, the CDR3 is TGTGCCAGCAGTTATCTAGGGAGTCGCACAGATACGCAGTATTTT. The V call is TRBV6-5, the J call TRBJ2-3; the D gene is possibly TRBD2 (5 bases). Germline V gene data show CDR1 as MNHEY and CDR2 as SVGAGI. V was clipped by 3 bases and J by 1 base, with 11 bases between them. The CDR3 has 15 residues.